This T cell receptor (delta chain) was identified in a study of gamma-delta chains in newborns, infants, children (dated by TCRdb to the late 2010s). Notes on the research overall: According to the title of the study, polyclonal expansion of innate gammadelta T cells immediately after birth is driven by microbial exposure. How innate gammadelta T cell populations in human newborns were shaped by microbial exposure immediately after birth was investigated in the study.

The sequencing machine was an Illumina MiSeq. With CATT, TCRdb called clones again from the public reads; duplicate DNA rows were later joined. Across this sample there are about 4,900 delta-chain clones, with 2.7% seen only once. Clones ranked in the top ten supply roughly 13% of the sample. Including cysteine and phenylalanine, the CDR3 has 22 amino acids. Only the CDR3 region is kept as DNA, spanning 66 bases read in frame from base 1. V has 3 bases trimmed and J has 0 bases trimmed; junction bases matching no gene number 13. The germline V gene gives CDR1 as GEAIGNYY and CDR2 as EKD. Concerning this clone itself: This receptor's antigen is unknown. No clone much larger than this one lies a single base away; base qualities are absent.

The clonotype was recovered from a child who was a newborn, infant or young child, either healthy, febrile or measles-vaccinated (not recorded which). In this chain, TRDV2 is recombined with TRDJ3; TRDD3 fits 13 bases in the junction. Source material: blood. The nucleotide sequence is TGTGCCTGTGACCCCGTTACTGGGGGATACGGGTCTAGCTCCTGGGACACCCGACAGATGTTTTTC. It codes for CACDPVTGGYGSSSWDTRQMFF.